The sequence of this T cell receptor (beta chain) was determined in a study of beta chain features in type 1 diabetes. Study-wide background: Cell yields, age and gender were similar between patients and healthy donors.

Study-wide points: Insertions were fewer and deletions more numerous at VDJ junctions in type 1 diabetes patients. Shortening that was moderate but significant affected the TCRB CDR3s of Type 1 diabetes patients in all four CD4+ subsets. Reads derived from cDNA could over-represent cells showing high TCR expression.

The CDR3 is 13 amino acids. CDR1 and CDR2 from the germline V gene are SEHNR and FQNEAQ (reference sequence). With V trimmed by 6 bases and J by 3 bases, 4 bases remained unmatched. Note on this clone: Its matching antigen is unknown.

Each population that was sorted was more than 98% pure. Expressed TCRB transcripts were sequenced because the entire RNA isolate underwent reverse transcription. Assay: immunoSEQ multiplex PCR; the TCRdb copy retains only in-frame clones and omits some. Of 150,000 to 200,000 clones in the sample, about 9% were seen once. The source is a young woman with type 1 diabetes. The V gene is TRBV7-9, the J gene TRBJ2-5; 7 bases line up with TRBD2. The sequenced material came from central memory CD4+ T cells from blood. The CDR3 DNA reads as TGTGCCAGCAGTCCTCTAGCGGAAGAGACCCAGTACTTC. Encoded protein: CASSPLAEETQYF.